A selection of T cell receptor beta chains follows, all from one sample in a study of cytomegalovirus exposure and HLA in healthy donors. The assay was immunoSEQ multiplex PCR, and TCRdb's table has in-frame clones only and misses some. This sample has approximately 65,000 clones, with approximately 96% found just once. Sequenced: PBMCs. Receptor source: a man aged 18 to 35 in good health and CMV-seronegative. The CDR3 runs from the conserved cysteine through the conserved F or W. D genes are given only for firm matches. Where a row states a size, it is once, few, many or the class of an expanded clone; other rows omit it.

v_gene: TRBV10-2; d_gene: .; abundance: .; j_gene: TRBJ2-7; CDR3nt: TGCGCCAGCAGTGAAGCACAGACCTACGAGCAGTACTTC; CDR3aa: CASSEAQTYEQYF
v_gene: TRBV2; d_gene: .; abundance: .; j_gene: TRBJ1-1; CDR3nt: TGTGCCAGCAGTGGTCAGATGAACACTGAAGCTTTCTTT; CDR3aa: CASSGQMNTEAFF
v_gene: TRBV9; d_gene: TRBD2; abundance: .; j_gene: TRBJ2-7; CDR3nt: TGTGCCAGCAGCAGGGAATTAGCGGGAGGGCCCGCCGAGCAGTACTTC; CDR3aa: CASSRELAGGPAEQYF
v_gene: TRBV28; d_gene: TRBD1; abundance: .; j_gene: TRBJ2-3; CDR3nt: TGTGCCAGCAGTTCGGGGACAGTTGGGGATACGCAGTATTTT; CDR3aa: CASSSGTVGDTQYF
v_gene: TRBV6-5; d_gene: .; abundance: .; j_gene: TRBJ1-3; CDR3nt: TGTGCCAGCACCCAGTCAGGGCGCTCTGGAAACACCATATATTTT; CDR3aa: CASTQSGRSGNTIYF
v_gene: TRBV25-1; d_gene: .; abundance: .; j_gene: TRBJ2-1; CDR3nt: TGTGCCAGCAGCACCCAGGGTTTTGAGCAGTTCTTC; CDR3aa: CASSTQGFEQFF
v_gene: TRBV29-1; d_gene: .; abundance: .; j_gene: TRBJ1-1; CDR3nt: TGCAGCGTTGTAGGGAGCAGCGTGGAGGCGAACACTGAAGCTTTCTTT; CDR3aa: CSVVGSSVEANTEAFF
v_gene: TRBV9; d_gene: .; abundance: .; j_gene: TRBJ1-1; CDR3nt: TGTGCCAGCAGCGTAGGTGGAGACACTGAAGCTTTCTTT; CDR3aa: CASSVGGDTEAFF
v_gene: TRBV5-4; d_gene: .; abundance: .; j_gene: TRBJ2-3; CDR3nt: TGTGCCAGCAGCTTGGGCGGAGAAGGTACAGATACGCAGTATTTT; CDR3aa: CASSLGGEGTDTQYF
v_gene: TRBV10-3; d_gene: TRBD2; abundance: .; j_gene: TRBJ2-7; CDR3nt: TGTGCCACTCTCTCTGGGGGGGGTGACTACGAGCAGTACTTC; CDR3aa: CATLSGGGDYEQYF
v_gene: TRBV7-8; d_gene: .; abundance: .; j_gene: TRBJ1-1; CDR3nt: TGTGCCAGCAGCCCCTCTACCAGAGGGAACACTGAAGCTTTCTTT; CDR3aa: CASSPSTRGNTEAFF
v_gene: TRBV6-5; d_gene: TRBD2; abundance: .; j_gene: TRBJ2-7; CDR3nt: TGTGCCAGCAGTACATACATGACTAGCGACGCGGGGCAGTACTTC; CDR3aa: CASSTYMTSDAGQYF
v_gene: TRBV11-2; d_gene: TRBD1; abundance: .; j_gene: TRBJ1-6; CDR3nt: TGTGCCAGCAGCAAGGGACAGGATAATTCACCCCTCCACTTT; CDR3aa: CASSKGQDNSPLHF
v_gene: TRBV19; d_gene: TRBD2; abundance: .; j_gene: TRBJ2-1; CDR3nt: TGTGCCAGTAGTCCCCTCTTGGCGGGAGGGCCCTACAATGAGCAGTTCTTC; CDR3aa: CASSPLLAGGPYNEQFF
v_gene: TRBV7-9; d_gene: .; abundance: .; j_gene: TRBJ2-1; CDR3nt: TGTGCCAGCAGCTTTCAGGTAGGGCAGGGACACTACAATGAGCAGTTCTTC; CDR3aa: CASSFQVGQGHYNEQFF
v_gene: TRBV6-5; d_gene: TRBD1; abundance: once; j_gene: TRBJ1-1; CDR3nt: TGTGCCAGCAGTTACTCGACAGGGGCACTGAACACTGAAGCTTTCTTT; CDR3aa: CASSYSTGALNTEAFF
v_gene: TRBV9; d_gene: .; abundance: .; j_gene: TRBJ1-1; CDR3nt: TGTGCCAGCAGCGTAGAACCGACAGGCACTGGAGAAGCTTTCTTT; CDR3aa: CASSVEPTGTGEAFF
v_gene: TRBV2; d_gene: .; abundance: once; j_gene: TRBJ1-5; CDR3nt: TGTGCCAGCAGGACAGGTTCTAGCAATCAGCCCCAGCATTTT; CDR3aa: CASRTGSSNQPQHF
v_gene: TRBV19; d_gene: TRBD1; abundance: .; j_gene: TRBJ1-4; CDR3nt: TGTGCCAGTACCACCCCCAACAGGGGGCGAGGTGAAAAACTGTTTTTT; CDR3aa: CASTTPNRGRGEKLFF
v_gene: TRBV5-1; d_gene: TRBD1; abundance: .; j_gene: TRBJ2-1; CDR3nt: TGCGCCAGCAGCTTTCCGGGACAGGGGTACCGAACCGGGTCCTACAATGAGCAGTTCTTC; CDR3aa: CASSFPGQGYRTGSYNEQFF